This T cell receptor beta chain stems from a study of T cell responses to AZD1222 COVID-19 vaccine. The study's findings and limits: Without day 14 samples, only post-peak T cell repertoires were studied.

On this clone: Its antigen is unknown.

Assay used: immunoSEQ multiplex PCR; TCRdb lists only in-frame clones, some missing. The sample has tens of thousands of clones; less than 85% are singletons. The TCR sequence derives from an adult who received the AZD1222 COVID-19 vaccine. The specimen was peripheral blood, collected 28 days after the second AZD1222 dose.

CDR3 protein: CASSQGLAGAETQYF. The CDR3 DNA reads as TGCGCCAGCAGCCAAGGACTAGCGGGAGCAGAGACCCAGTACTTC. The V and J genes are TRBV4-1 and TRBJ2-5; TRBD2 matches 12 bases. Germline V gene lookup returns CDR1 MGHRA and CDR2 YSYEKL. The junction had 1 base not matched to a gene; V was cut back by 1 base and J by 4 bases. CDR3 length equals 15 residues.